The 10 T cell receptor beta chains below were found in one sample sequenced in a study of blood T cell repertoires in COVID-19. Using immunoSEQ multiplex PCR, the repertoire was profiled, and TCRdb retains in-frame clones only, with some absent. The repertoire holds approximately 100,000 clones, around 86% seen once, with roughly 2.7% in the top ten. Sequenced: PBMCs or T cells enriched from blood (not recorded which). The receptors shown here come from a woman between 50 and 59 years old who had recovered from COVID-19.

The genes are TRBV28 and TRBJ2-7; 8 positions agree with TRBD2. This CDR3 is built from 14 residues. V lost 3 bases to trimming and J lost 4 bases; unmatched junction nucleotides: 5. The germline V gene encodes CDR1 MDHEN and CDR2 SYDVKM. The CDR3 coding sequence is TGTGCCAGCAGTTTCGGGGGGGCGAGGTACGAGCAGTACTTC. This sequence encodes CASSFGGARYEQYF.

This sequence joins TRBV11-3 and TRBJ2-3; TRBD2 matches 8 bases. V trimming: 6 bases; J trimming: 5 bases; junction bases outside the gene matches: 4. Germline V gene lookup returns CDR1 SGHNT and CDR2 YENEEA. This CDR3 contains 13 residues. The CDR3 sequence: CASSSGARDTQYF. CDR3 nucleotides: TGTGCCAGCAGTAGCGGGGCCAGAGATACGCAGTATTTT. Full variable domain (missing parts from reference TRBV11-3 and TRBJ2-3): EAGVVQSPRYKIIEKKQPVAFWCNPISGHNTLYWYLQNLGQGPELLIRYENEEAVDDSQLPKDRFSAERLKGVDSTLKIQPAELGDSAVYLCASSSGARDTQYFGPGTRLTVL.

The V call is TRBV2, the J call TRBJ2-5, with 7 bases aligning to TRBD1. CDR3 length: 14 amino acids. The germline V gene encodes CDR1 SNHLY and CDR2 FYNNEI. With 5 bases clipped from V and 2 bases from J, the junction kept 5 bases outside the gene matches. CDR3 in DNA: TGTGCCAGCAGTTCGGGACAGATTCAAGAGACCCAGTACTTC. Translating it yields CASSSGQIQETQYF.

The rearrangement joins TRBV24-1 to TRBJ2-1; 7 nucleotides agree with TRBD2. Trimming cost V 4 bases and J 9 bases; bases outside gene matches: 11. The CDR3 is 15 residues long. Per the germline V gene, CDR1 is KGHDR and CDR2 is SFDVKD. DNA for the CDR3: TGTGCCACCAGTGACCAAGGGACTATCGGAATTGAGCAGTTCTTC. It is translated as CATSDQGTIGIEQFF.

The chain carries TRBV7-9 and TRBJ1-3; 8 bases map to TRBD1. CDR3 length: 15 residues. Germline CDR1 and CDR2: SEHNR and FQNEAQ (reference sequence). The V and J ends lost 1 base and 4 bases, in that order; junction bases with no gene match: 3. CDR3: CASSLGTGTGNTIYF. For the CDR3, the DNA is TGTGCCAGCAGCTTAGGGACAGGGACAGGAAACACCATATATTTT. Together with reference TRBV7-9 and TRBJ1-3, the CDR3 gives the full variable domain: DTGVSQNPRHKITKRGQNVTFRCDPISEHNRLYWYRQTLGQGPEFLTYFQNEAQLEKSRLLSDRFSAERPKGSFSTLEIQRTEQGDSAMYLCASSLGTGTGNTIYFGEGSWLTVV.

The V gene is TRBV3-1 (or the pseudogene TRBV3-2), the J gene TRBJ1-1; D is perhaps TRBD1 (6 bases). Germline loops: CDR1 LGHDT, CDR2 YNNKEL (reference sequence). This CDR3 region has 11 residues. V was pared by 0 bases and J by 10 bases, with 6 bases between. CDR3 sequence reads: CASSQDRGAFF. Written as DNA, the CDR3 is TGTGCCAGCAGCCAAGACAGGGGAGCTTTCTTT.

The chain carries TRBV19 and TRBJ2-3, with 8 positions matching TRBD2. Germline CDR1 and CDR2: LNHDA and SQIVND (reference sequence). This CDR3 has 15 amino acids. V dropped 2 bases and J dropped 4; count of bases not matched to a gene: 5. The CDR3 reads CASSITAGGADTQYF. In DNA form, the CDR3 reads TGTGCCAGTAGTATAACGGCGGGAGGTGCAGATACGCAGTATTTT.

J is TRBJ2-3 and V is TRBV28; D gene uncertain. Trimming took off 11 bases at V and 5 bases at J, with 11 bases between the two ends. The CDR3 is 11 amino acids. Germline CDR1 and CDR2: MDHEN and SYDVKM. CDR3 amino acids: CASASRDTQYF. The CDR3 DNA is TGTGCCTCCGCGTCTAGAGATACGCAGTATTTT.

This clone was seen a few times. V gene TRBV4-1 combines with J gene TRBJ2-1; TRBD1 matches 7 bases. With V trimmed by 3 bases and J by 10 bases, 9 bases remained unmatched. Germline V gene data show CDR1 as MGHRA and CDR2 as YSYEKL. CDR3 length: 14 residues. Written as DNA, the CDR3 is TGCGCCAGCAGCCAGGAGGTTGCAGGGGGAGAGCAGTTCTTC. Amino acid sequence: CASSQEVAGGEQFF.

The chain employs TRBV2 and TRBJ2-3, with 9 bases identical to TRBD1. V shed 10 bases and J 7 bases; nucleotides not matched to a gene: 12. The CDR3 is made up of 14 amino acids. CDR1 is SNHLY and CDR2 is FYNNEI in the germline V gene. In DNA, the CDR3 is TGTGCCACCAATGGGGACAGGGTTGGAAATACGCAGTATTTT. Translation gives CATNGDRVGNTQYF.